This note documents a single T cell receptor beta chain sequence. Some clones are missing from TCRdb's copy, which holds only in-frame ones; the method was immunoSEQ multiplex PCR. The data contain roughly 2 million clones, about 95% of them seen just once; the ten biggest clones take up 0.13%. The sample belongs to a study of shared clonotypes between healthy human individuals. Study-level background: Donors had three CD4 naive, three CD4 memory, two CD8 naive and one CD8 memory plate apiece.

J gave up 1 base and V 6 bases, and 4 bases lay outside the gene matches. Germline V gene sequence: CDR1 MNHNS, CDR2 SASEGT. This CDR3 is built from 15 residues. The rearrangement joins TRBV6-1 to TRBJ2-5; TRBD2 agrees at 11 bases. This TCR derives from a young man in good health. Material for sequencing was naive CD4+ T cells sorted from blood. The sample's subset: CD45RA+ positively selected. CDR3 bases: TGTGCCAGCAGCCTCCTAGCGGGGGGCCAAGAGACCCAGTACTTC. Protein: CASSLLAGGQETQYF.